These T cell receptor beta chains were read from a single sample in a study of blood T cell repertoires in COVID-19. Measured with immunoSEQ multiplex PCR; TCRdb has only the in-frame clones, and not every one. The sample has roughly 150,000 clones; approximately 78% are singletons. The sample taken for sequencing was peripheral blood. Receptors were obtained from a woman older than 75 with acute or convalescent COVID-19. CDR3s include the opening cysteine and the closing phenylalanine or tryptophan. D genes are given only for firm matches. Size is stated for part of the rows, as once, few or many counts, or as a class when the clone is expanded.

CDR3aa: CASSLVGGRADTQYF
CDR3nt: TGTGCCAGCAGCTTGGTCGGGGGGAGGGCAGATACGCAGTATTTT
v_gene: TRBV7-6
j_gene: TRBJ2-3
abundance: -
d_gene: TRBD2

CDR3aa: CAWGPLGRYEQYF
CDR3nt: TGTGCCTGGGGCCCTCTCGGTAGATACGAGCAGTACTTC
v_gene: TRBV30
j_gene: TRBJ2-7
abundance: once
d_gene: -

CDR3aa: CASSSRDRRNTEAFF
CDR3nt: TGTGCCAGCAGCTCCCGGGACAGGAGGAACACTGAAGCTTTCTTT
v_gene: TRBV7-9
j_gene: TRBJ1-1
abundance: once
d_gene: TRBD1

CDR3aa: CASSPWGGTREQYF
CDR3nt: TGTGCCAGCAGCCCGTGGGGGGGAACTCGCGAGCAGTACTTC
v_gene: TRBV11-3
j_gene: TRBJ2-7
abundance: -
d_gene: TRBD2

CDR3aa: CASSFRDRNEQFF
CDR3nt: TGTGCCAGCAGCTTCCGGGATAGGAATGAGCAGTTCTTC
v_gene: TRBV5-6
j_gene: TRBJ2-1
abundance: -
d_gene: -

CDR3aa: CASSLVGRGGRETQYF
CDR3nt: TGTGCCAGCAGCTTAGTTGGGCGGGGGGGCAGAGAGACCCAGTACTTC
v_gene: TRBV7-2
j_gene: TRBJ2-5
abundance: -
d_gene: TRBD2

CDR3aa: CATLEGYSSTDTQYF
CDR3nt: TGTGCCACCTTGGAGGGGTACTCTAGCACAGATACGCAGTATTTT
v_gene: TRBV10-3
j_gene: TRBJ2-3
abundance: once
d_gene: -

CDR3aa: CASSTGQFDEQYF
CDR3nt: TGTGCCAGCAGCACGGGACAGTTCGACGAGCAGTACTTC
v_gene: TRBV5-6
j_gene: TRBJ2-7
abundance: -
d_gene: TRBD1

CDR3aa: CASSLAITATNYGYTF
CDR3nt: TGCGCCAGCAGCTTGGCCATAACAGCTACTAACTATGGCTACACCTTC
v_gene: TRBV5-1
j_gene: TRBJ1-2
abundance: -
d_gene: -

CDR3aa: CASSSFRDLGEKLFF
CDR3nt: TGTGCCAGCAGCTCCTTCAGGGATTTGGGTGAAAAACTGTTTTTT
v_gene: TRBV11-2
j_gene: TRBJ1-4
abundance: -
d_gene: -

CDR3aa: CASSLGPGVENTIYF
CDR3nt: TGTGCCAGCAGTTTGGGTCCGGGGGTGGAAAACACCATATATTTT
v_gene: TRBV7-3
j_gene: TRBJ1-3
abundance: few
d_gene: -

CDR3aa: CASSPGGGLAGHNEQFF
CDR3nt: TGTGCCAGCAGCCCCGGGGGGGGACTAGCGGGACATAATGAGCAGTTCTTC
v_gene: TRBV7-6
j_gene: TRBJ2-1
abundance: -
d_gene: TRBD2

CDR3aa: CASSQGVDYGYTF
CDR3nt: TGTGCCAGCAGCCAAGGTGTAGACTATGGCTACACCTTC
v_gene: TRBV4-2
j_gene: TRBJ1-2
abundance: once
d_gene: -

CDR3aa: CASSLDLPPTNNEQFF
CDR3nt: TGCGCCAGCAGCTTGGATCTACCCCCTACGAACAATGAGCAGTTCTTC
v_gene: TRBV5-1
j_gene: TRBJ2-1
abundance: -
d_gene: -

CDR3aa: CASSTTGGGSNQPQHF
CDR3nt: TGTGCCAGTAGTACCACAGGGGGAGGAAGCAATCAGCCCCAGCATTTT
v_gene: TRBV19
j_gene: TRBJ1-5
abundance: -
d_gene: TRBD1

CDR3aa: CASSFLGGAGGLNEQFF
CDR3nt: TGTGCCAGCAGTTTCCTTGGCGGAGCGGGGGGCCTCAATGAGCAGTTCTTC
v_gene: TRBV27
j_gene: TRBJ2-1
abundance: -
d_gene: TRBD2

CDR3aa: CASSLPGMRYGYTF
CDR3nt: TGTGCCAGCAGCCTCCCCGGGATGAGGTATGGCTACACCTTC
v_gene: TRBV3-1/TRBV3-2
j_gene: TRBJ1-2
abundance: -
d_gene: -

CDR3aa: CASSQEGGDLSNEKLFF
CDR3nt: TGCGCCAGCAGCCAAGAAGGCGGGGATCTTTCTAATGAAAAACTGTTTTTT
v_gene: TRBV4-1
j_gene: TRBJ1-4
abundance: -
d_gene: -

CDR3aa: CASSHLGGGRETQYF
CDR3nt: TGCGCCAGCAGCCACCTAGGGGGGGGGCGGGAGACCCAGTACTTC
v_gene: TRBV4-1
j_gene: TRBJ2-5
abundance: -
d_gene: -

CDR3aa: CASSFAGGDSQYF
CDR3nt: TGTGCCAGCAGCTTTGCAGGAGGGGATTCCCAGTACTTC
v_gene: TRBV7-9
j_gene: TRBJ2-5
abundance: few
d_gene: -

CDR3aa: CASSPPGGTDTQYF
CDR3nt: TGCGCCAGCAGCCCCCCGGGGGGCACAGATACGCAGTATTTT
v_gene: TRBV5-1
j_gene: TRBJ2-3
abundance: few
d_gene: -

CDR3aa: CATRPAPASYGYTF
CDR3nt: TGTGCCACCCGGCCGGCTCCAGCGAGCTATGGCTACACCTTC
v_gene: TRBV6-5
j_gene: TRBJ1-2
abundance: -
d_gene: -

CDR3aa: CASSPRSQETQYF
CDR3nt: TGTGCCAGCAGCCCCCGCAGCCAAGAGACCCAGTACTTC
v_gene: TRBV7-2
j_gene: TRBJ2-5
abundance: -
d_gene: -

CDR3aa: CASSPKWGDGHNQPQHF
CDR3nt: TGTGCCAGTAGCCCGAAGTGGGGGGACGGACACAATCAGCCCCAGCATTTT
v_gene: TRBV19
j_gene: TRBJ1-5
abundance: -
d_gene: -

CDR3aa: CSAVDKQPQHF
CDR3nt: TGCAGTGCTGTCGACAAGCAGCCCCAGCATTTT
v_gene: TRBV20-1
j_gene: TRBJ1-5
abundance: -
d_gene: -

CDR3aa: CASSPRQGGENIQYF
CDR3nt: TGTGCCAGCAGCCCTCGACAGGGGGGAGAAAACATTCAGTACTTC
v_gene: TRBV13
j_gene: TRBJ2-4
abundance: -
d_gene: TRBD1

CDR3aa: CASSRDRGQGELFF
CDR3nt: TGTGCCAGCAGCCGAGACAGGGGGCAGGGGGAGCTGTTTTTT
v_gene: TRBV27
j_gene: TRBJ2-2
abundance: -
d_gene: TRBD1

CDR3aa: CASSTGTGSTGELFF
CDR3nt: TGCGCCAGCAGCACAGGGACAGGATCCACCGGGGAGCTGTTTTTT
v_gene: TRBV5-1
j_gene: TRBJ2-2
abundance: -
d_gene: TRBD1

CDR3aa: CATRGLRDYGYTF
CDR3nt: TGTGCCACTAGGGGACTTCGTGACTATGGCTACACCTTC
v_gene: TRBV10-3
j_gene: TRBJ1-2
abundance: -
d_gene: -

CDR3aa: CASSLEGQGYGYTF
CDR3nt: TGCGCCAGCAGCTTGGAAGGACAGGGATATGGCTACACCTTC
v_gene: TRBV5-1
j_gene: TRBJ1-2
abundance: -
d_gene: TRBD1

CDR3aa: CASSPWRGPLHPAFF
CDR3nt: TGTGCCAGCAGCCCTTGGCGGGGGCCCCTCCACCCCGCTTTCTTT
v_gene: TRBV7-8
j_gene: TRBJ1-1
abundance: few
d_gene: -

CDR3aa: CASRGQGGTIYF
CDR3nt: TGTGCCAGCAGGGGACAGGGAGGCACCATATATTTT
v_gene: TRBV6-6
j_gene: TRBJ1-3
abundance: -
d_gene: TRBD1

CDR3aa: CAWSVGGLETQYF
CDR3nt: TGTGCCTGGAGTGTGGGCGGGTTAGAGACCCAGTACTTC
v_gene: TRBV30
j_gene: TRBJ2-5
abundance: -
d_gene: -

CDR3aa: CASSLLEQVNYGYTF
CDR3nt: TGTGCCAGCAGCTTGCTTGAACAGGTTAACTATGGCTACACCTTC
v_gene: TRBV5-6
j_gene: TRBJ1-2
abundance: -
d_gene: -

CDR3aa: CASSLAPHGQAITYEQYF
CDR3nt: TGTGCCAGCAGCTTAGCTCCCCATGGACAGGCGATCACCTACGAGCAGTACTTC
v_gene: TRBV7-6
j_gene: TRBJ2-7
abundance: -
d_gene: TRBD1

CDR3aa: CAIGLREVNYTDTQYF
CDR3nt: TGTGCCATCGGTTTGCGGGAGGTCAATTACACAGATACGCAGTATTTT
v_gene: TRBV10-3
j_gene: TRBJ2-3
abundance: few
d_gene: TRBD2

CDR3aa: CAWSVLEGQPQHF
CDR3nt: TGTGCCTGGAGTGTATTGGAGGGTCAGCCCCAGCATTTT
v_gene: TRBV30
j_gene: TRBJ1-5
abundance: -
d_gene: -

CDR3aa: CTSSQDGLAGEVVETQYF
CDR3nt: TGCACCAGCAGCCAAGATGGACTAGCGGGAGAGGTCGTAGAGACCCAGTACTTC
v_gene: TRBV1
j_gene: TRBJ2-5
abundance: -
d_gene: -

CDR3aa: CASSPLGTDTGELFF
CDR3nt: TGTGCCAGCTCACCCCTTGGGACAGACACCGGGGAGCTGTTTTTT
v_gene: TRBV18
j_gene: TRBJ2-2
abundance: -
d_gene: TRBD1

CDR3aa: CASSVGQGAGYEQYF
CDR3nt: TGTGCCAGCAGCGTGGGACAGGGGGCGGGCTACGAGCAGTACTTC
v_gene: TRBV7-2
j_gene: TRBJ2-7
abundance: few
d_gene: TRBD1

CDR3aa: CASSLARDSPLHF
CDR3nt: TGTGCCAGCAGCTTAGCCCGGGATTCACCCCTCCACTTT
v_gene: TRBV7-2
j_gene: TRBJ1-6
abundance: -
d_gene: -

CDR3aa: CASSPGRTAYEQYF
CDR3nt: TGTGCCAGCAGCCCCGGACGGACAGCCTACGAGCAGTACTTC
v_gene: TRBV7-9
j_gene: TRBJ2-7
abundance: once
d_gene: -